This paragraph reports one TCR beta chain. This specimen comes from a study of T cell changes during pregnancy in multiple sclerosis. Clones were read by immunoSEQ multiplex PCR, and TCRdb kept only the in-frame ones, dropping some. The sample lists tens of thousands of clones, 85% to 95% occurring once. The germline V gene has CDR1 SQVTM and CDR2 ANQGSEA. CDR3 length: 15 amino acids. The germline V and J ends were trimmed by 6 bases and 6 bases, with 20 bases remaining between them. The receptor's source is a female donor with multiple sclerosis, enrolled in a pregnancy study. Material: peripheral blood, obtained in the third trimester of pregnancy. The chain links TRBV29-1 to TRBJ1-4; D is unresolved. This CDR3 is CSVVEGPPRDEKLFF. The CDR3 region has the DNA TGCAGCGTGGTTGAAGGTCCTCCTCGGGATGAAAAACTGTTTTTT. Full variable domain (remainder filled in from reference TRBV29-1 and TRBJ1-4): SAVISQKPSRDICQRGTSLTIQCQVDSQVTMMFWYRQQPGQSLTLIATANQGSEATYESGFVIDKFPISRPNLTFSTLTVSNMSPEDSSIYLCSVVEGPPRDEKLFFGSGTQLSVL.